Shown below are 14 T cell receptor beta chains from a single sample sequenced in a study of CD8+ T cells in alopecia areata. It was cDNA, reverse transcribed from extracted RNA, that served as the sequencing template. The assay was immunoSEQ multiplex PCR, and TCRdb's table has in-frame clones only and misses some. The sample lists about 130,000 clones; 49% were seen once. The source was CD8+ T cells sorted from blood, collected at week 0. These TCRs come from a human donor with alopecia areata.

The chain's CDR3 is CASSVLAGALNEQFF. The CDR3 DNA follows: TGTGCCAGCAGCGTTCTAGCGGGGGCGCTCAATGAGCAGTTCTTC. The chain couples TRBV7-8 to TRBJ2-1; 10 bases are shared with TRBD2. The CDR3 is made up of 15 amino acids. The junction had 7 bases not matched to a gene; V was cut back by 5 bases and J by 6 bases. Germline-derived CDR1 and CDR2 are SGHVS and FQNEAQ.

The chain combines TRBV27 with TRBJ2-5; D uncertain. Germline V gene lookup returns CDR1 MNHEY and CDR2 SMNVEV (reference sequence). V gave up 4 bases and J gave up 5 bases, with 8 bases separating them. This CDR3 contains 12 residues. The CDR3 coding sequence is TGTGCCAGCAGTTCAACAGCGGAGACCCAGTACTTC. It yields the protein CASSSTAETQYF.

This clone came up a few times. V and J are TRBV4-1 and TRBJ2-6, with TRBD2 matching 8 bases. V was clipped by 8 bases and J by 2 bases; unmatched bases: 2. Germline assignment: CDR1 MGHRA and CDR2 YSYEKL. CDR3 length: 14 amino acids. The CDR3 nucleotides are TGCGCCAGCCGGGGGGGAGCTGGGGCCAACGTCCTGACTTTC. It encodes CASRGGAGANVLTF.

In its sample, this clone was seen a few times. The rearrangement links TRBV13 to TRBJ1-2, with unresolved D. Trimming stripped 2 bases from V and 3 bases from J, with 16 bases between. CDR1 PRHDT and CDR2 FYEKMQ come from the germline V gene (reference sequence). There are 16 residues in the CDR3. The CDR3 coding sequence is TGTGCCAGCAGCTTACCTAGGAGTGAAACGGACTATGGCTACACCTTC. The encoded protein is CASSLPRSETDYGYTF.

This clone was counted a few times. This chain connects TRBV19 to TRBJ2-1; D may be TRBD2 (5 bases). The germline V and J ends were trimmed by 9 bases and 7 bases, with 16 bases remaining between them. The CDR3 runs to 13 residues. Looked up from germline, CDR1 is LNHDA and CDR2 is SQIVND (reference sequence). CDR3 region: CASALTGWNEQFF. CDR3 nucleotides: TGTGCCAGCGCCTTGACGGGGTGGAATGAGCAGTTCTTC.

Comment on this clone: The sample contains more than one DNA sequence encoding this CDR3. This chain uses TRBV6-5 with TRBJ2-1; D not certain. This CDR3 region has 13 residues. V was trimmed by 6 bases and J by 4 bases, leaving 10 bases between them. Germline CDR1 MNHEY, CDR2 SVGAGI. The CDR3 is CASSPSSYNEQFF. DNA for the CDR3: TGTGCCAGCAGCCCCTCGAGTTACAATGAGCAGTTCTTC.

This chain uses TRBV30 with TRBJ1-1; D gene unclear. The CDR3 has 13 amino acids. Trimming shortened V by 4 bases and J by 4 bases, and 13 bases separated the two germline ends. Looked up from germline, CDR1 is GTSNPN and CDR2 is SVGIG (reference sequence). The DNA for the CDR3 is TGTGCCTGGAATTACGAGGAGATCACTGAAGCTTTCTTT. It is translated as CAWNYEEITEAFF.

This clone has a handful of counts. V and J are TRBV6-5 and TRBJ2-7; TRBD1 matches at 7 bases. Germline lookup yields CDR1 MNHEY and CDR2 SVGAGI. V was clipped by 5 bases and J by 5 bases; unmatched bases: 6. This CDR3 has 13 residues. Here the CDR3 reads CASSPDRPDEQYF. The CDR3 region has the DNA TGTGCCAGCAGTCCGGACAGGCCCGACGAGCAGTACTTC.

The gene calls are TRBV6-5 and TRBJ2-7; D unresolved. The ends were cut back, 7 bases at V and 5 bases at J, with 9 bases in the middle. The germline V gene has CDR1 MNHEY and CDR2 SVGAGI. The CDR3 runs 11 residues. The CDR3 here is CASTGANEQYF. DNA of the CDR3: TGTGCCAGCACCGGAGCGAACGAGCAGTACTTC.

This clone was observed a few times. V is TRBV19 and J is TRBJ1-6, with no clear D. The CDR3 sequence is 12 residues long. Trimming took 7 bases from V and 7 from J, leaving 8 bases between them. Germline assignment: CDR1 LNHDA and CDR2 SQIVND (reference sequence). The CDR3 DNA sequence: TGTGCCAGTACCACAGAGAATTCACCCCTCCACTTT. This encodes CASTTENSPLHF. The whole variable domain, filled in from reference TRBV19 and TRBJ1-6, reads DGGITQSPKYLFRKEGQNVTLSCEQNLNHDAMYWYRQDPGQGLRLIYYSQIVNDFQKGDIAEGYSVSREKKESFPLTVTSAQKNPTAFYLCASTTENSPLHFGNGTRLTVT.

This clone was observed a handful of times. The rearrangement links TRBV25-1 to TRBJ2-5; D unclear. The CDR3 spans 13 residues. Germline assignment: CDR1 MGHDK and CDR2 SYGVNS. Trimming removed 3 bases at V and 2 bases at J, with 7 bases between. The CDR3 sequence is CASSDRLQETQYF. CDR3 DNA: TGTGCCAGCAGTGATCGGTTACAAGAGACCCAGTACTTC.

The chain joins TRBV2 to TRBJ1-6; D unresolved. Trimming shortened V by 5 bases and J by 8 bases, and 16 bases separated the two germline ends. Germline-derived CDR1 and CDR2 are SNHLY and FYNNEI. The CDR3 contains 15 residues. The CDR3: CASSWNGRTDSPLHF. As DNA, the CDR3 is TGTGCCAGCAGTTGGAACGGCAGGACGGATTCACCCCTCCACTTT.

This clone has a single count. The CDR3 loop reads CASSEWALDRGLDEQFF. The CDR3 DNA reads TGTGCCAGCAGTGAATGGGCTTTGGACAGGGGGCTCGATGAGCAGTTCTTC. The V call is TRBV25-1, the J call TRBJ2-1, with 11 bases aligning to TRBD1. Germline V gene sequence: CDR1 MGHDK, CDR2 SYGVNS. This CDR3 region has 17 residues. V was clipped by 1 base and J by 8 bases; unmatched bases: 10.

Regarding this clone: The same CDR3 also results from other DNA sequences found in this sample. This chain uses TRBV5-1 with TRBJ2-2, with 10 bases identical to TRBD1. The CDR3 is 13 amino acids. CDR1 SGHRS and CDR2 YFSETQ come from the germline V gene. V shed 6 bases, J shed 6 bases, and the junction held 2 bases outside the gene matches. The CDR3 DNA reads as TGCGCCAGCACCGACAGGGGGCCCGGGGAGCTGTTTTTT. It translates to CASTDRGPGELFF.